This T cell receptor beta chain was captured by sequencing in a study of graft-versus-host responses after intestinal transplantation. Study-wide context: Each patient got anti-thymocyte globulin induction, then tacrolimus and steroids for around three years. Study-wide results and caveats: Peak circulating GvH clone levels were associated with early post-transplant HvG declines. Detection of GvH clones occurred in recipient marrow, and some had their first appearance in ileum or blood.

Details on this clone: Its specificity is unknown.

The table came from immunoSEQ multiplex PCR; TCRdb's copy has only in-frame clones and leaves some out. The data show over 80,000 clones, roughly 82% seen once. The source of this sequence is a human patient who received an intestinal transplant, so some T cells may come from the graft donor. The source material was PBMCs, sampled 255 days after intestinal transplant.

The CDR3 loop is CASSPAAGANTGELFF. The DNA for the CDR3 is TGCGCCAGCAGCCCTGCTGCGGGGGCGAACACCGGGGAGCTGTTTTTT. The rearrangement joins TRBV5-1 to TRBJ2-2, with 7 positions matching TRBD2. The CDR3 length is 16 residues. J gave up 0 bases and V 4 bases, and 6 bases lay outside the gene matches. Germline loops: CDR1 SGHRS, CDR2 YFSETQ.